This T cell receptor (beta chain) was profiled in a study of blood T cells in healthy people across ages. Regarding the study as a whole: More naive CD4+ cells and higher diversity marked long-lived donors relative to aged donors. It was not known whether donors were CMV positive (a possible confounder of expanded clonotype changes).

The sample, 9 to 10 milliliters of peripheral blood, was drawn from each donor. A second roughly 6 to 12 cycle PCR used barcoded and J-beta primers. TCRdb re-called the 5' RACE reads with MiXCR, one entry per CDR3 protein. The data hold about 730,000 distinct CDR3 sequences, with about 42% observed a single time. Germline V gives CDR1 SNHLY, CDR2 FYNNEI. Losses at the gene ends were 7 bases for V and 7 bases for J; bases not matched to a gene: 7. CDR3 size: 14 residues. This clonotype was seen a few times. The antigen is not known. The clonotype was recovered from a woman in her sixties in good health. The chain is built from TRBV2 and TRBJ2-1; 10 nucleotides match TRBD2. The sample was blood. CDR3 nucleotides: TGTGCCAGCACCCTAGCGGGAGTGGGTAATGAGCAGTTCTTC. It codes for CASTLAGVGNEQFF.